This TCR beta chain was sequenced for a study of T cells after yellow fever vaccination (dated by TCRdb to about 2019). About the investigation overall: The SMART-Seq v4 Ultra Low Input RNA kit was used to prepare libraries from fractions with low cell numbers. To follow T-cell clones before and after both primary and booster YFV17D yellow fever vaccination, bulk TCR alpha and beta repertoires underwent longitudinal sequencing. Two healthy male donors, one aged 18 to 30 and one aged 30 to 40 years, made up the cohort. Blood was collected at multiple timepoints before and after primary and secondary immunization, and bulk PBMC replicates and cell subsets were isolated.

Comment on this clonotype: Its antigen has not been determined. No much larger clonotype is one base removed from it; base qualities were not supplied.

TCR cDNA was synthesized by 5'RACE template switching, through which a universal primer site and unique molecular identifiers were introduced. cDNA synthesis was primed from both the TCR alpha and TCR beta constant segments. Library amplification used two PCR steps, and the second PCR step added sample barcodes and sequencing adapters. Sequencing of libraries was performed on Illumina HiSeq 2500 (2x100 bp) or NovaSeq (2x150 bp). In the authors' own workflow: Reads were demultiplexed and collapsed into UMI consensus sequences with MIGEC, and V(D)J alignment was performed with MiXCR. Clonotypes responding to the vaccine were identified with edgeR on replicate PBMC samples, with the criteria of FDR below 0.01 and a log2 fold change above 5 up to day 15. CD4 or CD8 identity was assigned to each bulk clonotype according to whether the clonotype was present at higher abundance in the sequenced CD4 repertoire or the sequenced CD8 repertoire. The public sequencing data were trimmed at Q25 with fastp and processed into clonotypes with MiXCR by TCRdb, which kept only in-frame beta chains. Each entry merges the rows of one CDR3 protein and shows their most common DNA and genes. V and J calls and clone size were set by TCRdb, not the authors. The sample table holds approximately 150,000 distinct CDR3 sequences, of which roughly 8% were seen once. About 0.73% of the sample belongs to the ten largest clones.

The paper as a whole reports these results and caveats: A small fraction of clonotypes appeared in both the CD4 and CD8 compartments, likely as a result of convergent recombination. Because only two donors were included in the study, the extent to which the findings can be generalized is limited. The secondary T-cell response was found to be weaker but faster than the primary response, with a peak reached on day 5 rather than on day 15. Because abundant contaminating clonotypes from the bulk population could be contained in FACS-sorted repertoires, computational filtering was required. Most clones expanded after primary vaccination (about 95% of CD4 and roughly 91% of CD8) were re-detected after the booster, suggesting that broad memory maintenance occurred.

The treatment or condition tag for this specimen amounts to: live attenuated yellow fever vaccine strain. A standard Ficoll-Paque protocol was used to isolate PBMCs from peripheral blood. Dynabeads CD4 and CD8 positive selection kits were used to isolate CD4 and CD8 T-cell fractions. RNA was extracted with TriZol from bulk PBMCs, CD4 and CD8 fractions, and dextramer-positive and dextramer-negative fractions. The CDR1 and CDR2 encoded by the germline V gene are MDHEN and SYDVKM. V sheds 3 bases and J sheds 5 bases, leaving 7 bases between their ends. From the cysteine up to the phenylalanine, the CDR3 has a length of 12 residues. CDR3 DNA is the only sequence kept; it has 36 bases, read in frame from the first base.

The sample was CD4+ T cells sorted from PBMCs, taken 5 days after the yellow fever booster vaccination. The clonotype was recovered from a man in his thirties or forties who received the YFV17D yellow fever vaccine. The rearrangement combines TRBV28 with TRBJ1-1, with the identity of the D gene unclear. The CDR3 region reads CASSFLLTEAFF. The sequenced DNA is TGTGCCAGCAGTTTTCTTCTGACTGAAGCTTTCTTT. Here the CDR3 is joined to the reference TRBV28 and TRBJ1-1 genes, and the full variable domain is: DVKVTQSSRYLVKRTGEKVFLECVQDMDHENMFWYRQDPGLGLRLIYFSYDVKMKEKGDIPEGYSVSREKKERFSLILESASTNQTSMYLCASSFLLTEAFFGQGTRLTVV.